One sample yielded the 29 T cell receptor beta chains listed below, sequenced in a study of CD8 T cells in ankylosing spondylitis. Notes on the study in general: Ankylosing spondylitis blood seemed to carry a telltale TCR beta motif made of several highly homologous variants.

The antigens these receptors bind are not known. Each CDR3 protein gets one entry after TCRdb re-called the 5' RACE reads with MiXCR. The data hold around 390,000 distinct CDR3 sequences, with approximately 20% observed a single time. What was sequenced was blood, either unsorted or a sorted T cell fraction (not recorded which). The receptors stem from a male donor with ankylosing spondylitis.

This rearrangement joins TRBV6-1 to TRBJ2-2; either TRBD1 or TRBD2 may fit D (5 bases each). CDR3 length: 16 residues. Looked up from germline, CDR1 is MNHNS and CDR2 is SASEGT. The V end lost 5 bases, the J end lost 4 bases, and 17 bases lay between the germline ends. The CDR3, as DNA: TGTGCCAGCAGTCCCTCTGCCGGGACGTTCACCGGGGAGCTGTTTTTT. Protein: CASSPSAGTFTGELFF.

This clonotype was found a few times. This chain connects TRBV20-1 to TRBJ2-5; TRBD2 is a possible D gene (5 bases). The CDR3 has 14 residues. Germline CDR1 and CDR2: DFQATT and SNEGSKA (reference sequence). V lost 5 bases to trimming and J lost 5 bases, with 18 bases between them. The CDR3 nucleotides are TGCAGTGCTTTGACGTTTACTAGTCGTGAGACCCAGTACTTC. It is translated as CSALTFTSRETQYF.

The DNA of the CDR3 is TGTGCCAGCTCACCATCTATTTCCGGGGCGAACACCGGGGAGCTGTTTTTT. This gives the protein CASSPSISGANTGELFF. The rearrangement joins TRBV18 to TRBJ2-2, with a possible D match to TRBD2 (5 bases). V lost 2 bases and J lost 0, with 13 bases in between. Germline V gene data show CDR1 as KGHSH and CDR2 as LQKENI. This CDR3 comprises 17 residues.

The table lists this clonotype with a few counts. CDR3 DNA: TGTGCCAGCAGCCTCGCCTTGGACAGCTTCTATGGCTACACCTTC. Residues: CASSLALDSFYGYTF. The genes are TRBV7-8 and TRBJ1-2; weak D call: TRBD1 (6 bases). The ends were cut back, 5 bases at V and 4 bases at J, with 17 bases in the middle. The V gene's germline CDR1 is SGHVS and CDR2 FQNEAQ. The CDR3 runs 15 residues.

This clonotype was picked up a small number of times. The J gene is TRBJ2-1, the V gene TRBV4-2; the D gene is possibly TRBD1 (5 bases). Germline V gene sequence: CDR1 LGHNA, CDR2 YNFKEQ. This CDR3 is built from 15 residues. The ends were cut back, 0 bases at V and 7 bases at J, with 13 bases in the middle. CDR3 amino acids: CASSQDGASTNEQFF. The CDR3 DNA follows: TGTGCCAGCAGCCAAGATGGGGCTAGTACGAATGAGCAGTTCTTC.

The chain combines TRBV18 with TRBJ1-1; 7 nucleotides match TRBD1. The length of the CDR3 is 14 residues. Germline values: CDR1 KGHSH, CDR2 LQKENI. J gave up 3 bases and V 2 bases, and 3 bases lay outside the gene matches. CDR3 sequence: CASSPSQGDTEAFF. CDR3 sequence (DNA): TGTGCCAGCTCACCATCCCAGGGGGACACTGAAGCTTTCTTT.

The table lists this clonotype with a few counts. J is TRBJ1-4 and V is TRBV7-9, with TRBD1 as a possible D gene (5 bases). The CDR3 is 14 residues long. Trimming pared 2 bases from V and 6 bases from J, leaving 10 bases between. CDR1 is SEHNR and CDR2 is FQNEAQ in the germline V gene (reference sequence). The CDR3 spells CASSLRGFDEKLFF. The CDR3 nucleotides read TGTGCCAGCAGCTTAAGGGGATTCGATGAAAAACTGTTTTTT.

Only a few counts were recorded for this clonotype. This chain connects TRBV20-1 to TRBJ2-1, with no clear D. The CDR3 spans 13 residues. Trimming took off 3 bases at V and 2 bases at J, with 8 bases between the two ends. The V gene's germline CDR1 is DFQATT and CDR2 SNEGSKA (reference sequence). CDR3 loop: CSASLGTYNEQFF. CDR3 nucleotides: TGCAGTGCTAGTTTAGGAACCTACAATGAGCAGTTCTTC.

The chain links TRBV7-6 to TRBJ2-3; possibly TRBD2 for D (6 bases). CDR3 size: 17 residues. The V end was cut by 0 bases, the J end by 4 bases, with 17 bases between. Per the germline V gene, CDR1 is SGHVS and CDR2 is FNYEAQ. CDR3 nucleotides: TGTGCCAGCAGCTTAGCGTTTGGGACTCAAGGGGCAGATACGCAGTATTTT. Protein sequence: CASSLAFGTQGADTQYF.

A few counts support this clonotype. The V gene is TRBV29-1, the J gene TRBJ1-1; the D gene is possibly TRBD1 (5 bases). Germline V CDR1 and CDR2: SQVTM, ANQGSEA. The V gene lost 3 bases and the J gene lost 0 bases, with 14 bases spanning the gap. The CDR3 sequence is 15 residues long. Written as DNA, the CDR3 is TGCAGCGTTGACTGGGGGGTAGTCATGAACACTGAAGCTTTCTTT. It codes for CSVDWGVVMNTEAFF.

J is TRBJ2-2 and V is TRBV5-5, with D perhaps TRBD1 (5 bases). The CDR3 spans 13 residues. V was shortened by 0 bases and J by 10 bases, with 10 bases between the two germline ends. Germline CDR1 is SGHKS and CDR2 is YYEKEE (reference sequence). The DNA for the CDR3 is TGTGCCAGCAGCTTGGCGACAGAAATGGAGCTGTTTTTT. It translates to CASSLATEMELFF. The full variable domain, in which reference TRBV5-5 and TRBJ2-2 provide the parts outside the CDR3, is DAGVTQSPTHLIKTRGQQVTLRCSPISGHKSVSWYQQVLGQGPQFIFQYYEKEERGRGNFPDRFSARQFPNYSSELNVNALLLGDSALYLCASSLATEMELFFGEGSRLTVL.

V usage is TRBV2 and J usage is TRBJ2-7, with TRBD1 matching over 10 bases. This CDR3 has 14 amino acids. The V and J ends lost 6 bases and 6 bases, in that order; junction bases with no gene match: 8. Germline-derived CDR1 and CDR2 are SNHLY and FYNNEI. For the CDR3, the DNA is TGTGCCAGCAGCGACGACAGGGGGCGGACCGAGCAGTACTTC. It specifies CASSDDRGRTEQYF.

The chain uses TRBV5-1 and TRBJ2-2, with D possibly matching TRBD1 (6 bases). The CDR3 has 17 residues. Germline values: CDR1 SGHRS, CDR2 YFSETQ. V lost 3 bases and J lost 1, with 16 bases in between. CDR3: CASSSGTGPLNTGELFF. In DNA, the CDR3 is TGCGCCAGCAGCTCCGGTACAGGGCCTTTGAACACCGGGGAGCTGTTTTTT.

This clonotype was observed a handful of times. The chain combines TRBV3-1 with TRBJ1-5; D might be TRBD1 (6 bases). V was pared by 4 bases and J by 0 bases, with 10 bases between. The germline gives CDR1 LGHDT, CDR2 YNNKEL (reference sequence). This CDR3 comprises 15 residues. The CDR3 protein is CASSPGGGSNQPQHF. The DNA for the CDR3 is TGTGCCAGCAGCCCTGGGGGCGGTAGCAATCAGCCCCAGCATTTT. Drawing the rest from reference TRBV3-1 and TRBJ1-5, the complete variable domain is DTAVSQTPKYLVTQMGNDKSIKCEQNLGHDTMYWYKQDSKKFLKIMFSYNNKELIINETVPNRFSPKSPDKAHLNLHINSLELGDSAVYFCASSPGGGSNQPQHFGDGTRLSIL.

The rearrangement links TRBV5-1 to TRBJ1-1; D is unresolved. With 0 bases removed from V and 2 bases from J, the gap between germline ends came to 8 bases. Germline CDR1 is SGHRS and CDR2 is YFSETQ. The CDR3 runs 14 residues. The CDR3 loop reads CASSLGLTNTEAFF. CDR3 nucleotides: TGCGCCAGCAGCTTGGGGCTGACCAACACTGAAGCTTTCTTT.

This clonotype was observed a handful of times. The rearrangement links TRBV5-1 to TRBJ2-3; 8 bases are shared with TRBD2. Germline loops: CDR1 SGHRS, CDR2 YFSETQ. The CDR3 loop spans 16 amino acids. V trimming: 1 base; J trimming: 0 bases; junction bases outside the gene matches: 4. In DNA form, the CDR3 reads TGCGCCAGCAGCTTGAGCAGCGGGGGTAGCACAGATACGCAGTATTTT. The encoded protein is CASSLSSGGSTDTQYF. Looking up the rest from reference TRBV5-1 and TRBJ2-3 gives the full variable domain: KAGVTQTPRYLIKTRGQQVTLSCSPISGHRSVSWYQQTPGQGLQFLFEYFSETQRNKGNFPGRFSGRQFSNSRSEMNVSTLELGDSALYLCASSLSSGGSTDTQYFGPGTRLTVL.

The CDR3 sequence: CASSGLGADSYNEQFF. The CDR3, as DNA: TGTGCCAGCAGCGGCCTAGGGGCGGATTCCTACAATGAGCAGTTCTTC. The chain employs TRBV5-6 and TRBJ2-1, with D possibly matching TRBD1 (5 bases). CDR3 length: 16 residues. Germline values: CDR1 SGHDT, CDR2 YYEEEE. V was cut by 4 bases and J by 1 base, with 15 bases left in between.

This clonotype occurred a few times. The chain joins TRBV9 to TRBJ1-1, with D possibly being TRBD1 (5 bases). Germline V gene data show CDR1 as SGDLS and CDR2 as YYNGEE. The CDR3 contains 14 residues. Trimming took 7 bases from V and 1 from J, leaving 14 bases between them. The CDR3 loop is CASGLGGPNTEAFF. The CDR3 DNA reads TGTGCCAGCGGATTGGGGGGTCCGAACACTGAAGCTTTCTTT.

The sample holds many counts of this clonotype. V and J are TRBV10-3 and TRBJ2-5; 9 positions match TRBD1. The CDR3 runs 15 residues. Trimming removed 8 bases from V and 5 bases from J; junction bases left unmatched: 12. The germline gives CDR1 ENHRY, CDR2 SYGVKD. DNA of the CDR3: TGTGCCATCCGCGGAGTACAGGGGGCCGTGGAGACCCAGTACTTC. It translates to CAIRGVQGAVETQYF.

This clonotype was found a few times. This sequence joins TRBV25-1 and TRBJ2-7; a possible D gene is TRBD1 (5 bases). Trimming stripped 4 bases from V and 3 bases from J, with 10 bases between. The CDR3 runs 13 residues. From germline, CDR1 is MGHDK and CDR2 SYGVNS. CDR3 protein: CASSVTGFYEQYF. The CDR3 DNA is TGTGCCAGCAGTGTAACAGGATTCTACGAGCAGTACTTC.

Many counts were recorded for this clonotype. This rearrangement joins TRBV12-3 or TRBV12-4 to TRBJ1-1; TRBD1 matches 9 bases. The CDR3 sequence is 14 residues long. The V segment lost 6 bases and the J segment 3 bases; nucleotides outside the gene matches: 5. This CDR3 reads CASRPTGGYTEAFF. In DNA form, the CDR3 reads TGTGCCAGCAGACCCACAGGGGGCTACACTGAAGCTTTCTTT.

This clonotype was recorded at least ten times. This sequence joins TRBV20-1 and TRBJ2-3; D is perhaps TRBD1 or TRBD2 (5 bases each). The V end lost 0 bases, the J end lost 6 bases, and 19 bases lay between the germline ends. Germline V lookup: CDR1 DFQATT, CDR2 SNEGSKA (reference sequence). The CDR3 spans 16 residues. CDR3 bases: TGCAGTGCTAGAGATCCGAGGGACGGAAGTGGGGATACGCAGTATTTT. Its protein product is CSARDPRDGSGDTQYF.

J is TRBJ1-5 and V is TRBV5-6; unclear D gene. V dropped 2 bases and J dropped 0 bases, with 18 bases sitting between them. Germline CDR1 SGHDT, CDR2 YYEEEE. This CDR3 spans 18 amino acids. CDR3 amino acids: CASSLGGPHDYSNQPQHF. In DNA, the CDR3 is TGTGCCAGCAGCTTAGGTGGGCCACACGACTATAGCAATCAGCCCCAGCATTTT.

This clonotype was picked up a small number of times. The chain carries TRBV5-6 and TRBJ2-3, with 8 bases that match TRBD2. The germline gives CDR1 SGHDT, CDR2 YYEEEE. The V and J ends lost 2 bases and 1 base, in that order; junction bases with no gene match: 0. The CDR3 consists of 14 residues. Written as DNA, the CDR3 is TGTGCCAGCAGCTTTAGCGGGGGCACAGATACGCAGTATTTT. Translation: CASSFSGGTDTQYF.

This clonotype showed up just a few times. CDR3 in amino acids: CASSPPGQPYEQYF. CDR3 in DNA: TGTGCCAGCTCACCCCCCGGACAGCCCTACGAGCAGTACTTC. J is TRBJ2-7 and V is TRBV18, with D possibly TRBD1 on 6 matching bases. The CDR3 spans 14 residues. Trimming pared 3 bases from V and 2 bases from J, leaving 11 bases between. The germline V gene encodes CDR1 KGHSH and CDR2 LQKENI.

The table lists this clonotype with many counts. The chain joins TRBV7-9 to TRBJ2-3; D might be TRBD1 or TRBD2, each matching 5 bases. Trimming shortened V by 2 bases and J by 2 bases, and 11 bases separated the two germline ends. From germline, CDR1 is SEHNR and CDR2 FQNEAQ (reference sequence). The CDR3 covers 15 residues. The CDR3 region has the DNA TGTGCCAGCAGCTTACGGGGCCGATACACAGATACGCAGTATTTT. This gives the protein CASSLRGRYTDTQYF.

The V and J genes are TRBV11-2 and TRBJ2-1; TRBD2 aligns across 10 bases. Looked up from germline, CDR1 is SGHAT and CDR2 is FQNNGV. This CDR3 region has 15 residues. The J segment lost 6 bases and the V segment lost 3 bases, leaving 5 bases of the junction unmatched. The CDR3 loop reads CASSFGTSEVNEQFF. Written as DNA, the CDR3 is TGTGCCAGCAGCTTCGGGACTAGCGAGGTCAATGAGCAGTTCTTC.

This clonotype was detected a few times. The chain uses TRBV7-3 and TRBJ2-1, with D perhaps TRBD2 (6 bases). Germline loops: CDR1 SGHTA, CDR2 FQGTGA. The CDR3 contains 15 residues. Trimming took 2 bases from V and 8 from J, leaving 16 bases between them. CDR3 protein: CASSLATSWGDEQFF. DNA of the CDR3: TGTGCCAGCAGCTTAGCGACCAGCTGGGGGGATGAGCAGTTCTTC.

The rearrangement uses TRBV10-3 and TRBJ2-7; 16 positions agree with TRBD2. Per the germline V gene, CDR1 is ENHRY and CDR2 is SYGVKD. CDR3 length equals 18 residues. With V trimmed by 6 bases and J by 4 bases, 12 bases remained unmatched. In DNA form, the CDR3 reads TGTGCCATCAGCCGAGCGGGACTAGCGGGAGGGACGGGTTACGAGCAGTACTTC. Translation gives CAISRAGLAGGTGYEQYF.